Detailed here is one T cell receptor beta chain. The antigen is undetermined. V was shortened by 1 base and J by 8 bases, with 14 bases between the two germline ends. Germline-derived CDR1 and CDR2 are GTSNPN and SVGIG (reference sequence). The CDR3 is 13 residues long. The data were taken from a study of cytomegalovirus exposure and HLA in healthy donors. Primers: 60 Vbeta forward and 13 Jbeta reverse. This table comes from immunoSEQ multiplex PCR, and its TCRdb copy is limited to in-frame clones, with some not included. Of about 190,000 clones in the sample, 80% to 85% are singletons; the top ten hold about 1.7%. Study-wide results and caveats: In a later analysis, DRB1 alleles had the most associated TCRs; HLA-C alleles the fewest. Productive status was seen about 90% or about 30% of the time for most TCR beta V segments in an earlier analysis.

The chain employs TRBV30 and TRBJ1-2, with D maybe TRBD1 (6 bases). The clonotype originates from a woman in her late teens or twenties in good health and CMV-seronegative. Sequenced material: PBMCs. CDR3 region: CAWSEGDPDGYTF. The CDR3 coding sequence is TGTGCCTGGAGTGAGGGGGATCCGGACGGCTACACCTTC.